This TCR beta chain is drawn from a study of T-cell memory formation after mild COVID-19. General study points: The main location of contracting CD4+ clones was CM and EM, and that of contracting CD8+ clones was EMRA.

A word on this clonotype: The antigen is not known.

Constant-segment primers served in 5'RACE that generated TCR alpha and TCR beta cDNA libraries bearing sample barcodes and UMIs. TCRdb reprocessed the 5' RACE reads via MiXCR and lists one record per CDR3 protein. The sample includes about 270,000 distinct CDR3 sequences, about a sixth of them seen just once. Germline trimming cut 0 bases from V and 8 bases from J; bases unmatched to any gene: 5. The CDR3 totals 15 residues. The germline V gene encodes CDR1 MNHNY and CDR2 SVGAGI (reference sequence). This receptor was obtained from a man aged 18 to 30 who had mild COVID-19 (a few samples of this study predate the infection). Cell type and time point are not known. Sequenced: PBMCs or a T cell subset sorted from them (not recorded which). This rearrangement joins TRBV6-6 to TRBJ2-1; 9 bases match TRBD2. The CDR3 nucleotides are TGTGCCAGCAGTTACTCATGGCGGGGGGGAGATGAGCAGTTCTTC. Protein: CASSYSWRGGDEQFF.